These 17 T cell receptor beta chains were sequenced from one sample in a study of blood T cell repertoires in COVID-19. Sequenced by immunoSEQ multiplex PCR; TCRdb stores in-frame clones only, minus some. The data hold some 62,000 clones, with roughly 85% observed a single time. The sequenced sample consisted of peripheral blood. Receptors originate from a human donor in a cohort sampled during active COVID-19.

V usage is TRBV7-2 and J usage is TRBJ2-5; TRBD2 matches 15 bases. The germline V gene encodes CDR1 SGHTA and CDR2 FQGNSA. J lost 5 bases, V lost 5 bases, and 6 bases had no gene match. The CDR3 covers 16 residues. CDR3 in amino acids: CASSPSGTSGRETQYF. In DNA, the CDR3 is TGTGCCAGCAGCCCATCCGGGACTAGCGGGAGGGAGACCCAGTACTTC.

The rearrangement uses TRBV6-2 or TRBV6-3 and TRBJ2-2, with a possible D match to TRBD1 (5 bases). Germline V lookup: CDR1 MNHEY, CDR2 SVGEGT. V was shortened by 3 bases and J by 6 bases, with 14 bases between the two germline ends. CDR3 length: 15 residues. CDR3 residues: CASSYNKGSSGELFF. The DNA of the CDR3 is TGTGCCAGCAGTTATAACAAGGGGTCGTCCGGGGAGCTGTTTTTT.

CDR3 residues: CASSRSTGYYEQYF. In DNA form, the CDR3 reads TGTGCCAGCAGCCGATCGACAGGGTACTACGAGCAGTACTTC. The V call is TRBV6-2 or TRBV6-3, the J call TRBJ2-7; TRBD1 agrees at 7 bases. The J segment lost 3 bases and the V segment lost 6 bases, leaving 8 bases of the junction unmatched. This CDR3 comprises 14 residues. Germline CDR1 MNHEY, CDR2 SVGEGT.

This clone has a single count. The gene calls are TRBV7-2 and TRBJ2-7, with D unclear. The ends were cut back, 1 base at V and 0 bases at J, with 7 bases in the middle. The CDR3 length is 14 residues. CDR1 and CDR2 (germline): SGHTA, FQGNSA. The CDR3 DNA sequence: TGTGCCAGCAGCTTAGGCAGATTCTCCTACGAGCAGTACTTC. Translation gives CASSLGRFSYEQYF.

The chain has TRBV6-5 and TRBJ1-5, with D uncertain. This CDR3 contains 13 residues. Germline V CDR1 and CDR2: MNHEY, SVGAGI. The V end was cut by 5 bases, the J end by 6 bases, with 11 bases between. DNA of the CDR3: TGTGCCAGCAGTCCGCGTGAAAGTCAGCCCCAGCATTTT. This encodes CASSPRESQPQHF.

V usage is TRBV5-4 and J usage is TRBJ2-7; a weak D match, TRBD2 (5 bases). This CDR3 is 12 amino acids long. Trimming took 8 bases from V and 5 from J, leaving 14 bases between them. CDR1 and CDR2 (germline): SGHNT, YYREEE (reference sequence). As DNA, the CDR3 is TGTGCCAGGGGCGCGGAGGCTGACGAGCAGTACTTC. Translated, it gives CARGAEADEQYF. The entire variable domain, with the rest obtained from reference TRBV5-4 and TRBJ2-7, is as follows: ETGVTQSPTHLIKTRGQQVTLRCSSQSGHNTVSWYQQALGQGPQFIFQYYREEENGRGNFPPRFSGLQFPNYSSELNVNALELDDSALYLCARGAEADEQYFGPGTRLTVT.

This clone was counted between two and nine times. This chain links TRBV7-2 with TRBJ2-7; D is unclear. The germline V gene has CDR1 SGHTA and CDR2 FQGNSA. V dropped 0 bases and J dropped 7 bases, with 4 bases sitting between them. The CDR3 sequence is 11 residues long. CDR3 sequence: CASSLAREQYF. CDR3 nucleotide sequence: TGTGCCAGCAGCTTAGCGAGAGAGCAGTACTTC. Looking up the rest from reference TRBV7-2 and TRBJ2-7 gives the full variable domain: GAGVSQSPSNKVTEKGKDVELRCDPISGHTALYWYRQSLGQGLEFLIYFQGNSAPDKSGLPSDRFSAERTGGSVSTLTIQRTQQEDSAVYLCASSLAREQYFGPGTRLTVT.

CDR3 amino acids: CASSQVVGGESEKLFF. The CDR3 nucleotides read TGCGCCAGCAGCCAAGTGGTCGGGGGGGAAAGTGAAAAACTGTTTTTT. The V and J genes are TRBV4-1 and TRBJ1-4; D possibly corresponds to TRBD1 (5 bases). CDR1 is MGHRA and CDR2 is YSYEKL in the germline V gene. This CDR3 is 16 amino acids long. Trimming pared 1 base from V and 7 bases from J, leaving 16 bases between.

The chain combines TRBV5-8 with TRBJ2-1, with 12 bases that match TRBD2. The germline gives CDR1 SGHTS, CDR2 YDEGEE. This CDR3 has 16 amino acids. V shed 4 bases and J 7 bases; nucleotides not matched to a gene: 9. The CDR3 DNA sequence: TGTGCCAGCAGCCCTGGTGGACTAGCGGGGTATAATGAGCAGTTCTTC. It is translated as CASSPGGLAGYNEQFF.

The chain links TRBV19 to TRBJ2-7; 7 bases agree with TRBD1. Germline CDR1 LNHDA, CDR2 SQIVND (reference sequence). J gave up 2 bases and V 6 bases, and 10 bases lay outside the gene matches. This CDR3 has 15 residues. The CDR3 loop is CASSRVGQSAYEQYF. The CDR3 nucleotides are TGTGCCAGTAGCCGTGTGGGACAGAGTGCCTACGAGCAGTACTTC.

This chain links TRBV24-1 with TRBJ2-5, with D maybe TRBD2 (5 bases). This CDR3 has 11 residues. Trimming stripped 9 bases from V and 3 bases from J, with 7 bases between. Germline V gives CDR1 KGHDR, CDR2 SFDVKD. The CDR3 DNA reads TGTGCCACCGGGGAGAAAGAGACCCAGTACTTC. Its translation is CATGEKETQYF.

The chain links TRBV18 to TRBJ1-2, with 10 bases that match TRBD1. V was clipped by 9 bases and J by 4 bases; unmatched bases: 11. Germline-derived CDR1 and CDR2 are KGHSH and LQKENI. There are 15 residues in the CDR3. CDR3 DNA sequence: TGTGCCAGTCTTTCTCCGGGACAGGGGACCTATGGCTACACCTTC. Translation gives CASLSPGQGTYGYTF.

This rearrangement joins TRBV28 to TRBJ1-2; 8 bases are shared with TRBD1. Germline CDR1 and CDR2: MDHEN and SYDVKM. CDR3 length equals 15 residues. V trimming: 1 base; J trimming: 3 bases; junction bases outside the gene matches: 4. In DNA form, the CDR3 reads TGTGCCAGCAGTTTATATCCGACAGGGGACTATGGCTACACCTTC. This codes for CASSLYPTGDYGYTF.

CDR3 sequence: CASSQESGNSNQPQHF. In nucleotides, the CDR3 is TGTGCCAGCAGCCAAGAATCCGGGAATAGCAATCAGCCCCAGCATTTT. The J gene is TRBJ1-5, the V gene TRBV3-1 (or the pseudogene TRBV3-2); D is ambiguous. Germline CDR1 is LGHDT and CDR2 is YNNKEL (reference sequence). The V end was cut by 0 bases, the J end by 0 bases, with 9 bases between. CDR3 length equals 16 residues.

The chain is built from TRBV28 and TRBJ2-7; weak D call: TRBD1 (6 bases). The length of the CDR3 is 16 residues. CDR1 MDHEN and CDR2 SYDVKM come from the germline V gene. Trimming took 7 bases from V and 1 from J, leaving 20 bases between them. In nucleotides, the CDR3 is TGTGCCAGCATCCCACGTACAGGGTCGGGTTCCTACGAGCAGTACTTC. Translated, it gives CASIPRTGSGSYEQYF. Drawing the rest from reference TRBV28 and TRBJ2-7, the complete variable domain is DVKVTQSSRYLVKRTGEKVFLECVQDMDHENMFWYRQDPGLGLRLIYFSYDVKMKEKGDIPEGYSVSREKKERFSLILESASTNQTSMYLCASIPRTGSGSYEQYFGPGTRLTVT.

This clone was detected only a few times. The V call is TRBV28, the J call TRBJ2-7, with 11 bases lining up with TRBD2. Trimming at V came to 4 bases and at J to 3 bases, leaving 11 bases not matched to a gene. Germline V CDR1 and CDR2: MDHEN, SYDVKM. This CDR3 has 17 amino acids. The CDR3 DNA follows: TGTGCCAGCAGTTATCTAGCGGGAGGCCGACGCCTCTACGAGCAGTACTTC. Its protein is CASSYLAGGRRLYEQYF. Based on the CDR3 plus reference TRBV28 and TRBJ2-7, the full variable domain is DVKVTQSSRYLVKRTGEKVFLECVQDMDHENMFWYRQDPGLGLRLIYFSYDVKMKEKGDIPEGYSVSREKKERFSLILESASTNQTSMYLCASSYLAGGRRLYEQYFGPGTRLTVT.

The chain employs TRBV6-5 and TRBJ2-7, with D perhaps matching TRBD2 (6 bases). Trimming stripped 7 bases from V and 0 bases from J, with 16 bases between. Per the germline V gene, CDR1 is MNHEY and CDR2 is SVGAGI. The CDR3 has 15 amino acids. CDR3 loop: CASKPGLTTSYEQYF. In DNA form, the CDR3 reads TGTGCCAGCAAACCGGGACTTACGACCTCCTACGAGCAGTACTTC.